The clone carrying this TCR beta chain occurred a few times. The data were taken from a study of T cells in Graves' hyperthyroidism and ophthalmopathy. Amplification of TCR beta CDR3 regions was performed using RNA transcripts as template. Researchers ran a first-round RT-PCR on the TCR CDR3 using the HTBI primer set. TCRdb itself ran the multiplex PCR reads through MiXCR, one entry per CDR3 protein. The table shows about 740,000 distinct CDR3 sequences, with less than 15% occurring only once. This TCR came from a woman aged 18-29 years with Graves' hyperthyroidism. Sequences were obtained from blood.

The CDR3 region has the DNA TGTGCCAGCAGTATTGGCAGAGGGGAGCGGGGCCCCACCTCCCGGGTGAAAACGCAGTATTTT. Translated: CASSIGRGERGPTSRVKTQYF. V and J are TRBV5-6 and TRBJ2-3; TRBD2 matches at 7 bases. The J segment lost 9 bases and the V segment lost 5 bases, leaving 33 bases of the junction unmatched. The germline gives CDR1 SGHDT, CDR2 YYEEEE. This CDR3 comprises 21 residues.